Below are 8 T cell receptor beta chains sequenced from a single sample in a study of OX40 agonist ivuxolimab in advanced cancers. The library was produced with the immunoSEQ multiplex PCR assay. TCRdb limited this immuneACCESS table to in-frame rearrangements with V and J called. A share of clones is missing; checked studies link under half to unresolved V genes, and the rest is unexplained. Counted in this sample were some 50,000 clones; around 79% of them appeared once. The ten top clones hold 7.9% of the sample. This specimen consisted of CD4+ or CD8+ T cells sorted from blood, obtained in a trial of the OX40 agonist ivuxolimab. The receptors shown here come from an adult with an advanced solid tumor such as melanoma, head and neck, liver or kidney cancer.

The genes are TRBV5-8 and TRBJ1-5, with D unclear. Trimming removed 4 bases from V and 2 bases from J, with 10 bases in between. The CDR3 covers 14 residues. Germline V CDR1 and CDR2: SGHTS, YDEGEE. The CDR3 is CASSERIGNQPQHF. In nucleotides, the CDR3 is TGTGCCAGCAGCGAGAGGATTGGCAATCAGCCCCAGCATTTT.

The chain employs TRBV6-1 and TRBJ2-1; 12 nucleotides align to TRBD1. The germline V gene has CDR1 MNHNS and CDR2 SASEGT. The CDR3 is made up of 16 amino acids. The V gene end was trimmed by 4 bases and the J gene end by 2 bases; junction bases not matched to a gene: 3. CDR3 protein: CASSAGTGGAYNEQFF. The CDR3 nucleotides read TGTGCCAGCAGTGCAGGGACAGGGGGCGCCTACAATGAGCAGTTCTTC.

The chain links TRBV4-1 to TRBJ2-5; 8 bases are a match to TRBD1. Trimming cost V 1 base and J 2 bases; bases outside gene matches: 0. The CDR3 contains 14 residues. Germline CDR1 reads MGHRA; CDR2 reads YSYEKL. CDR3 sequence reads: CASSQGTGQETQYF. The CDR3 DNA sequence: TGCGCCAGCAGCCAAGGGACAGGGCAAGAGACCCAGTACTTC.

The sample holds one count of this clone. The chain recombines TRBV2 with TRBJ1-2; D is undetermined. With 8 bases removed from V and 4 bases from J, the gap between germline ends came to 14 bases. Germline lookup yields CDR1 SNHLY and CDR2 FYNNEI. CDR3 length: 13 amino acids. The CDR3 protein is CASYGPGIYGYTF. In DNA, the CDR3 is TGTGCCAGCTATGGTCCGGGAATCTATGGCTACACCTTC.

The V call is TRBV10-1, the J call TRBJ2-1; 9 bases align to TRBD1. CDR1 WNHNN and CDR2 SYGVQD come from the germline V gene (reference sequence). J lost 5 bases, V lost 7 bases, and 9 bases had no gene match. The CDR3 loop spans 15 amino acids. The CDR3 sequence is CASTGGTGFNNEQFF. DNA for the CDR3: TGCGCCAGCACTGGGGGGACAGGGTTTAACAATGAGCAGTTCTTC.

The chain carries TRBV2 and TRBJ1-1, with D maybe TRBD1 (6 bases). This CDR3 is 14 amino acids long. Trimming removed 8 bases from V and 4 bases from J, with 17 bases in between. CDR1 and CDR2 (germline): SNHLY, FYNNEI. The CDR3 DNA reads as TGTGCCAGCGAAGAGCCAGGGGCAGCCACTGAAGCTTTCTTT. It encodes CASEEPGAATEAFF.

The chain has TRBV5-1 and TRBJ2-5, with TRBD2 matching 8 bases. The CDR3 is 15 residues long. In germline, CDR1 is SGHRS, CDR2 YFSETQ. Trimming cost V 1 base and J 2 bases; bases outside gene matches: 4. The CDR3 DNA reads TGCGCCAGCAGCTTGTTGGCTAGCGGGCAAGAGACCCAGTACTTC. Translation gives CASSLLASGQETQYF.

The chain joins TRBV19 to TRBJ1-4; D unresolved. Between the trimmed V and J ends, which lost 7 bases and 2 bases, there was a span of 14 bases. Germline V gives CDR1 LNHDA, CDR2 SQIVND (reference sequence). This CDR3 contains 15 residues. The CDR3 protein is CASTPPGETNEKLFF. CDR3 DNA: TGTGCCAGTACTCCTCCTGGGGAGACTAATGAAAAACTGTTTTTT.